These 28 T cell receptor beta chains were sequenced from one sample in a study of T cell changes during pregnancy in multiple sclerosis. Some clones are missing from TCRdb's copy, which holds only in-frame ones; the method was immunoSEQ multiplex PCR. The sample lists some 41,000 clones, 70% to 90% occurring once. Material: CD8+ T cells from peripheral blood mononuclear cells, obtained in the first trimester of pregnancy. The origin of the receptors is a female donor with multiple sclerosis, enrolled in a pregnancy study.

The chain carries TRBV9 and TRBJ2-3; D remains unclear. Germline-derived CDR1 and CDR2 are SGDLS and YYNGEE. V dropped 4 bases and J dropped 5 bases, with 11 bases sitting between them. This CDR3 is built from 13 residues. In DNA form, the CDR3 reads TGTGCCAGCAGCCCTATCTCGGGAGATACGCAGTATTTT. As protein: CASSPISGDTQYF.

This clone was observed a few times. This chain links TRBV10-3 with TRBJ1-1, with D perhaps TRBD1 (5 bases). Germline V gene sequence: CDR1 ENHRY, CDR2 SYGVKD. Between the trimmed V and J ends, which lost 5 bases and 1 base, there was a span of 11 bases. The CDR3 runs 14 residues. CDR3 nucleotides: TGTGCCATCAGTTGGGACTCCTCGAACACTGAAGCTTTCTTT. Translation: CAISWDSSNTEAFF.

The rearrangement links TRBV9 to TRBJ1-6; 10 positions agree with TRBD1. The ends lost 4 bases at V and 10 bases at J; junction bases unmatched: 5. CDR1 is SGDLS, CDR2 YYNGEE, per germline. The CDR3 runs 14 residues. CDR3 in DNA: TGTGCCAGCAGCTCCGGGACAGGGGAGTCACCCCTCCACTTT. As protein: CASSSGTGESPLHF. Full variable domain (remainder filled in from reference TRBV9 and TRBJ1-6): DSGVTQTPKHLITATGQRVTLRCSPRSGDLSVYWYQQSLDQGLQFLIQYYNGEERAKGNILERFSAQQFPDLHSELNLSSLELGDSALYFCASSSGTGESPLHFGNGTRLTVT.

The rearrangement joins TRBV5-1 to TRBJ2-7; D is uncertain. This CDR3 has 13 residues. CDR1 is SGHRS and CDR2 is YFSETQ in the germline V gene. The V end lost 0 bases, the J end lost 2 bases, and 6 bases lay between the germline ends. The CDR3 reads CASSLGIAYEQYF. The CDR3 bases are TGCGCCAGCAGCTTGGGAATAGCCTACGAGCAGTACTTC.

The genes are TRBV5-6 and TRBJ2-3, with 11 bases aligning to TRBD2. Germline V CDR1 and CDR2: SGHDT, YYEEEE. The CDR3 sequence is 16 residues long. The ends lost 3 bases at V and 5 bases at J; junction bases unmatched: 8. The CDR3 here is CASSSPSGGRRDTQYF. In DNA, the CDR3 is TGTGCCAGCAGCTCCCCTAGCGGGGGGCGGAGAGATACGCAGTATTTT.

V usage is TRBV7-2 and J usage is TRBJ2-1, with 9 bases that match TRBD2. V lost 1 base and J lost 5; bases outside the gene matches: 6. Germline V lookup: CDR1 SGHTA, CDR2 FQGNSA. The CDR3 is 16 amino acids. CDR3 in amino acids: CASSLEVAGVHNEQFF. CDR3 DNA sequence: TGTGCCAGCAGCTTAGAGGTAGCGGGGGTTCACAATGAGCAGTTCTTC.

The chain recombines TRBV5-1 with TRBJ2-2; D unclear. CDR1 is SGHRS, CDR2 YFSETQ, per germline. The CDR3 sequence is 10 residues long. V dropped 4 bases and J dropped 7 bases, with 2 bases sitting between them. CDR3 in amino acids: CASSRGELFF. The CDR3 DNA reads TGCGCCAGCAGCCGCGGGGAGCTGTTTTTT.

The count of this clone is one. For the CDR3, the DNA is TGTGCCAGCAGTTCAACGGCCCCGGGGAAAAGCTCCTATAATTCACCCCTCCACTTT. This translates into CASSSTAPGKSSYNSPLHF. The chain recombines TRBV27 with TRBJ1-6; D call uncertain. The CDR3 is 19 amino acids. V lost 4 bases, J lost 0 bases, and 19 bases lay in between. Germline V lookup: CDR1 MNHEY, CDR2 SMNVEV (reference sequence).

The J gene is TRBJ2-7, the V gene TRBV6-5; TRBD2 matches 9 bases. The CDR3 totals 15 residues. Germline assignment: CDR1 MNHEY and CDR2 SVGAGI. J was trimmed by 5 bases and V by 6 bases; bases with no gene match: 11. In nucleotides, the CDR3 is TGTGCCAGCAGGAGCGGGGGGACTAGTTGGGACGAGCAGTACTTC. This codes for CASRSGGTSWDEQYF.

This CDR3 reads CASSLGGDWVNTEAFF. DNA of the CDR3: TGTGCCAGCAGCTTAGGGGGAGATTGGGTGAACACTGAAGCTTTCTTT. The V and J genes are TRBV5-6 and TRBJ1-1; D is possibly TRBD1 (6 bases). The CDR3 loop spans 16 amino acids. The V end was cut by 2 bases, the J end by 0 bases, with 14 bases between. The germline V gene has CDR1 SGHDT and CDR2 YYEEEE.

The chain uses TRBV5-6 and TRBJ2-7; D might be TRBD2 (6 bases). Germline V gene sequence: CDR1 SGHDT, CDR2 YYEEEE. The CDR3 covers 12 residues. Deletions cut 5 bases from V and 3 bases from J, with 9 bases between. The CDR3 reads CASRSGGYEQYF. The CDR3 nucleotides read TGTGCCAGCAGATCCGGGGGCTACGAGCAGTACTTC. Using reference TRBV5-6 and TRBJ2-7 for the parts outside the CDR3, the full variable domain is DAGVTQSPTHLIKTRGQQVTLRCSPKSGHDTVSWYQQALGQGPQFIFQYYEEEERQRGNFPDRFSGHQFPNYSSELNVNALLLGDSALYLCASRSGGYEQYFGPGTRLTVT.

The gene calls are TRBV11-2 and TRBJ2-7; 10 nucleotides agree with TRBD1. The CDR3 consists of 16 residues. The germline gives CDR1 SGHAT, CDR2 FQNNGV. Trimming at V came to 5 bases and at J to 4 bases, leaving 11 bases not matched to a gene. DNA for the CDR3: TGTGCCAGCAGCGCAGGGACAGGGGAGTCCTTATACGAGCAGTACTTC. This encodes CASSAGTGESLYEQYF. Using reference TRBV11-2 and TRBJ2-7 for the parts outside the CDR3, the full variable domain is EAGVAQSPRYKIIEKRQSVAFWCNPISGHATLYWYQQILGQGPKLLIQFQNNGVVDDSQLPKDRFSAERLKGVDSTLKIQPAKLEDSAVYLCASSAGTGESLYEQYFGPGTRLTVT.

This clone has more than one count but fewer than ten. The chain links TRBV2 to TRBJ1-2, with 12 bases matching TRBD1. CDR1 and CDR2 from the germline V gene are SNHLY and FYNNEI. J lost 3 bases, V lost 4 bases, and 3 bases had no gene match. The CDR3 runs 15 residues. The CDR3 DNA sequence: TGTGCCAGCAGTGGGGACAGGGGGCTTGACTATGGCTACACCTTC. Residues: CASSGDRGLDYGYTF.

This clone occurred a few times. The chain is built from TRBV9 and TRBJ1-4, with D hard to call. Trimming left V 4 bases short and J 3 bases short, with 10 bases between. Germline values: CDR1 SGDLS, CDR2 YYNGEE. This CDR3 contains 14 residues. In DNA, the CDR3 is TGTGCCAGCAGCCCCGGGTCGGCTAATGAAAAACTGTTTTTT. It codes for CASSPGSANEKLFF.

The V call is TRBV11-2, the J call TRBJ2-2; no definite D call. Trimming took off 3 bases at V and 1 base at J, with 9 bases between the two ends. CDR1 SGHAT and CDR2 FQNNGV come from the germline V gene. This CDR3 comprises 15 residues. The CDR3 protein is CASSLLAGNTGELFF. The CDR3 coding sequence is TGTGCCAGCAGCTTGTTGGCAGGGAACACCGGGGAGCTGTTTTTT.

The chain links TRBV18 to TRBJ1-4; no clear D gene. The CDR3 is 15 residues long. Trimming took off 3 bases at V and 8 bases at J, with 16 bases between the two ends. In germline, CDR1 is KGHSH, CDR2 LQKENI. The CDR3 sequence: CASSPRGGFEEKLFF. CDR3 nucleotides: TGTGCCAGCTCACCGCGGGGAGGTTTTGAGGAAAAACTGTTTTTT.

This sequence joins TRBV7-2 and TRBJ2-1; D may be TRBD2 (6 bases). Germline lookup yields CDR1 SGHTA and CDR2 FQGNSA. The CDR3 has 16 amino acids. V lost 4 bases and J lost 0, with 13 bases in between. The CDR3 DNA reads TGTGCCAGCAGCTCAACTAGCTCCAGCTCCTACAATGAGCAGTTCTTC. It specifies CASSSTSSSSYNEQFF. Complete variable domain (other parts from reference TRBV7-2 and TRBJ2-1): GAGVSQSPSNKVTEKGKDVELRCDPISGHTALYWYRQSLGQGLEFLIYFQGNSAPDKSGLPSDRFSAERTGGSVSTLTIQRTQQEDSAVYLCASSSTSSSSYNEQFFGPGTRLTVL.

CDR3 nucleotides: TGTGCCAGCAGTCCTTCGACAGGGGACTATGGCTACACCTTC. Translated, it gives CASSPSTGDYGYTF. This chain joins TRBV2 and TRBJ1-2, with 8 nucleotides matching TRBD1. The germline gives CDR1 SNHLY, CDR2 FYNNEI. This CDR3 is built from 14 residues. V lost 5 bases to trimming and J lost 3 bases; unmatched junction nucleotides: 5.

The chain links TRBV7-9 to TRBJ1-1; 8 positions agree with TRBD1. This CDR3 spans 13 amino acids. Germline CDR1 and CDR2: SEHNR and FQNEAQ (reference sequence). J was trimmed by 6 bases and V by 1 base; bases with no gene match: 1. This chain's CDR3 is CASSLGGQAEAFF. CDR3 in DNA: TGTGCCAGCAGCTTAGGGGGACAGGCTGAAGCTTTCTTT.

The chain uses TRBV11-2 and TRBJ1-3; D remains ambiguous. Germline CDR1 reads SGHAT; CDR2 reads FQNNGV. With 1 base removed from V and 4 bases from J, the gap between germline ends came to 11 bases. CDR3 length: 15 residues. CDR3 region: CASSLGVASGNTIYF. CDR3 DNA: TGTGCCAGCAGCTTAGGGGTAGCCTCGGGAAACACCATATATTTT.

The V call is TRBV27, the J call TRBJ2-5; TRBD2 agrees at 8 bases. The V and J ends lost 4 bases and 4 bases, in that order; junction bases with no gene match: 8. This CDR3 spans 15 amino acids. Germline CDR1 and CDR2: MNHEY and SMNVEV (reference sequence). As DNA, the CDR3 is TGTGCCAGCAGTTCTCCTAGCGGGTGGGGAGAGACCCAGTACTTC. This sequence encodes CASSSPSGWGETQYF.

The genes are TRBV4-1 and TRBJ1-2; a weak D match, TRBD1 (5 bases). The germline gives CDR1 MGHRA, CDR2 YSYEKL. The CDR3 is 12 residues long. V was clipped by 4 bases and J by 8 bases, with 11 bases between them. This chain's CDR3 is CASSRGTQGYTF. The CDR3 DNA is TGCGCCAGCAGCCGCGGGACGCAAGGCTACACCTTC.

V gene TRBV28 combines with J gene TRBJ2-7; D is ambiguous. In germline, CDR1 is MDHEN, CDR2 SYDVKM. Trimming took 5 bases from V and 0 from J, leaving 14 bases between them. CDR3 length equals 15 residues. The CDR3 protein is CASSEPTLLSYEQYF. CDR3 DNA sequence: TGTGCCAGCAGTGAACCGACTTTACTCTCCTACGAGCAGTACTTC.

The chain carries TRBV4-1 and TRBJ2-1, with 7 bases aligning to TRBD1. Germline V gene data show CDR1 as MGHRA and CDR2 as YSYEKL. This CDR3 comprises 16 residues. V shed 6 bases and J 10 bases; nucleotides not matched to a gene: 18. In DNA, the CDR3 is TGCGCCAGCAGACTCGACGGCTGGGACAGCGCCTACGAGCAGTTCTTC. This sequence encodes CASRLDGWDSAYEQFF.

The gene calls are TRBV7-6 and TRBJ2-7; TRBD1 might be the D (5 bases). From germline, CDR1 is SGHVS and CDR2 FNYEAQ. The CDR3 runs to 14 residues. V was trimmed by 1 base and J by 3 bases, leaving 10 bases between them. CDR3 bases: TGTGCCAGCAGCTTAGGAGACAGCCACTACGAGCAGTACTTC. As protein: CASSLGDSHYEQYF.

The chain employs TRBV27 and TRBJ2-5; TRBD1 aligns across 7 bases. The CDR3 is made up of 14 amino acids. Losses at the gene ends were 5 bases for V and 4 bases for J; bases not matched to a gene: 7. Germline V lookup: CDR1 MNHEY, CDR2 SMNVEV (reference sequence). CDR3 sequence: CASSPGTAIETQYF. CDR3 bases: TGTGCCAGCAGTCCGGGGACAGCTATAGAGACCCAGTACTTC.

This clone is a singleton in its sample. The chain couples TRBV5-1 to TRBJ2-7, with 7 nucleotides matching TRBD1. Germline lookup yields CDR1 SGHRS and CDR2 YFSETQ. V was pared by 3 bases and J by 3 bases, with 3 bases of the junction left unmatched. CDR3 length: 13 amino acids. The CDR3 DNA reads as TGCGCCAGCAGCTACGGACAGGTCTACGAGCAGTACTTC. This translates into CASSYGQVYEQYF. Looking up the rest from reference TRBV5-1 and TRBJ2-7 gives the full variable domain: KAGVTQTPRYLIKTRGQQVTLSCSPISGHRSVSWYQQTPGQGLQFLFEYFSETQRNKGNFPGRFSGRQFSNSRSEMNVSTLELGDSALYLCASSYGQVYEQYFGPGTRLTVT.

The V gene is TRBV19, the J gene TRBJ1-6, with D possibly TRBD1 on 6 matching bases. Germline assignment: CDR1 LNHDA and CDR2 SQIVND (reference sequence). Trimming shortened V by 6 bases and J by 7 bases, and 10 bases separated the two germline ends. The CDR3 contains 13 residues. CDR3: CASRGRGNSPLHF. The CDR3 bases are TGTGCCAGTAGGGGGAGGGGGAATTCACCCCTCCACTTT.